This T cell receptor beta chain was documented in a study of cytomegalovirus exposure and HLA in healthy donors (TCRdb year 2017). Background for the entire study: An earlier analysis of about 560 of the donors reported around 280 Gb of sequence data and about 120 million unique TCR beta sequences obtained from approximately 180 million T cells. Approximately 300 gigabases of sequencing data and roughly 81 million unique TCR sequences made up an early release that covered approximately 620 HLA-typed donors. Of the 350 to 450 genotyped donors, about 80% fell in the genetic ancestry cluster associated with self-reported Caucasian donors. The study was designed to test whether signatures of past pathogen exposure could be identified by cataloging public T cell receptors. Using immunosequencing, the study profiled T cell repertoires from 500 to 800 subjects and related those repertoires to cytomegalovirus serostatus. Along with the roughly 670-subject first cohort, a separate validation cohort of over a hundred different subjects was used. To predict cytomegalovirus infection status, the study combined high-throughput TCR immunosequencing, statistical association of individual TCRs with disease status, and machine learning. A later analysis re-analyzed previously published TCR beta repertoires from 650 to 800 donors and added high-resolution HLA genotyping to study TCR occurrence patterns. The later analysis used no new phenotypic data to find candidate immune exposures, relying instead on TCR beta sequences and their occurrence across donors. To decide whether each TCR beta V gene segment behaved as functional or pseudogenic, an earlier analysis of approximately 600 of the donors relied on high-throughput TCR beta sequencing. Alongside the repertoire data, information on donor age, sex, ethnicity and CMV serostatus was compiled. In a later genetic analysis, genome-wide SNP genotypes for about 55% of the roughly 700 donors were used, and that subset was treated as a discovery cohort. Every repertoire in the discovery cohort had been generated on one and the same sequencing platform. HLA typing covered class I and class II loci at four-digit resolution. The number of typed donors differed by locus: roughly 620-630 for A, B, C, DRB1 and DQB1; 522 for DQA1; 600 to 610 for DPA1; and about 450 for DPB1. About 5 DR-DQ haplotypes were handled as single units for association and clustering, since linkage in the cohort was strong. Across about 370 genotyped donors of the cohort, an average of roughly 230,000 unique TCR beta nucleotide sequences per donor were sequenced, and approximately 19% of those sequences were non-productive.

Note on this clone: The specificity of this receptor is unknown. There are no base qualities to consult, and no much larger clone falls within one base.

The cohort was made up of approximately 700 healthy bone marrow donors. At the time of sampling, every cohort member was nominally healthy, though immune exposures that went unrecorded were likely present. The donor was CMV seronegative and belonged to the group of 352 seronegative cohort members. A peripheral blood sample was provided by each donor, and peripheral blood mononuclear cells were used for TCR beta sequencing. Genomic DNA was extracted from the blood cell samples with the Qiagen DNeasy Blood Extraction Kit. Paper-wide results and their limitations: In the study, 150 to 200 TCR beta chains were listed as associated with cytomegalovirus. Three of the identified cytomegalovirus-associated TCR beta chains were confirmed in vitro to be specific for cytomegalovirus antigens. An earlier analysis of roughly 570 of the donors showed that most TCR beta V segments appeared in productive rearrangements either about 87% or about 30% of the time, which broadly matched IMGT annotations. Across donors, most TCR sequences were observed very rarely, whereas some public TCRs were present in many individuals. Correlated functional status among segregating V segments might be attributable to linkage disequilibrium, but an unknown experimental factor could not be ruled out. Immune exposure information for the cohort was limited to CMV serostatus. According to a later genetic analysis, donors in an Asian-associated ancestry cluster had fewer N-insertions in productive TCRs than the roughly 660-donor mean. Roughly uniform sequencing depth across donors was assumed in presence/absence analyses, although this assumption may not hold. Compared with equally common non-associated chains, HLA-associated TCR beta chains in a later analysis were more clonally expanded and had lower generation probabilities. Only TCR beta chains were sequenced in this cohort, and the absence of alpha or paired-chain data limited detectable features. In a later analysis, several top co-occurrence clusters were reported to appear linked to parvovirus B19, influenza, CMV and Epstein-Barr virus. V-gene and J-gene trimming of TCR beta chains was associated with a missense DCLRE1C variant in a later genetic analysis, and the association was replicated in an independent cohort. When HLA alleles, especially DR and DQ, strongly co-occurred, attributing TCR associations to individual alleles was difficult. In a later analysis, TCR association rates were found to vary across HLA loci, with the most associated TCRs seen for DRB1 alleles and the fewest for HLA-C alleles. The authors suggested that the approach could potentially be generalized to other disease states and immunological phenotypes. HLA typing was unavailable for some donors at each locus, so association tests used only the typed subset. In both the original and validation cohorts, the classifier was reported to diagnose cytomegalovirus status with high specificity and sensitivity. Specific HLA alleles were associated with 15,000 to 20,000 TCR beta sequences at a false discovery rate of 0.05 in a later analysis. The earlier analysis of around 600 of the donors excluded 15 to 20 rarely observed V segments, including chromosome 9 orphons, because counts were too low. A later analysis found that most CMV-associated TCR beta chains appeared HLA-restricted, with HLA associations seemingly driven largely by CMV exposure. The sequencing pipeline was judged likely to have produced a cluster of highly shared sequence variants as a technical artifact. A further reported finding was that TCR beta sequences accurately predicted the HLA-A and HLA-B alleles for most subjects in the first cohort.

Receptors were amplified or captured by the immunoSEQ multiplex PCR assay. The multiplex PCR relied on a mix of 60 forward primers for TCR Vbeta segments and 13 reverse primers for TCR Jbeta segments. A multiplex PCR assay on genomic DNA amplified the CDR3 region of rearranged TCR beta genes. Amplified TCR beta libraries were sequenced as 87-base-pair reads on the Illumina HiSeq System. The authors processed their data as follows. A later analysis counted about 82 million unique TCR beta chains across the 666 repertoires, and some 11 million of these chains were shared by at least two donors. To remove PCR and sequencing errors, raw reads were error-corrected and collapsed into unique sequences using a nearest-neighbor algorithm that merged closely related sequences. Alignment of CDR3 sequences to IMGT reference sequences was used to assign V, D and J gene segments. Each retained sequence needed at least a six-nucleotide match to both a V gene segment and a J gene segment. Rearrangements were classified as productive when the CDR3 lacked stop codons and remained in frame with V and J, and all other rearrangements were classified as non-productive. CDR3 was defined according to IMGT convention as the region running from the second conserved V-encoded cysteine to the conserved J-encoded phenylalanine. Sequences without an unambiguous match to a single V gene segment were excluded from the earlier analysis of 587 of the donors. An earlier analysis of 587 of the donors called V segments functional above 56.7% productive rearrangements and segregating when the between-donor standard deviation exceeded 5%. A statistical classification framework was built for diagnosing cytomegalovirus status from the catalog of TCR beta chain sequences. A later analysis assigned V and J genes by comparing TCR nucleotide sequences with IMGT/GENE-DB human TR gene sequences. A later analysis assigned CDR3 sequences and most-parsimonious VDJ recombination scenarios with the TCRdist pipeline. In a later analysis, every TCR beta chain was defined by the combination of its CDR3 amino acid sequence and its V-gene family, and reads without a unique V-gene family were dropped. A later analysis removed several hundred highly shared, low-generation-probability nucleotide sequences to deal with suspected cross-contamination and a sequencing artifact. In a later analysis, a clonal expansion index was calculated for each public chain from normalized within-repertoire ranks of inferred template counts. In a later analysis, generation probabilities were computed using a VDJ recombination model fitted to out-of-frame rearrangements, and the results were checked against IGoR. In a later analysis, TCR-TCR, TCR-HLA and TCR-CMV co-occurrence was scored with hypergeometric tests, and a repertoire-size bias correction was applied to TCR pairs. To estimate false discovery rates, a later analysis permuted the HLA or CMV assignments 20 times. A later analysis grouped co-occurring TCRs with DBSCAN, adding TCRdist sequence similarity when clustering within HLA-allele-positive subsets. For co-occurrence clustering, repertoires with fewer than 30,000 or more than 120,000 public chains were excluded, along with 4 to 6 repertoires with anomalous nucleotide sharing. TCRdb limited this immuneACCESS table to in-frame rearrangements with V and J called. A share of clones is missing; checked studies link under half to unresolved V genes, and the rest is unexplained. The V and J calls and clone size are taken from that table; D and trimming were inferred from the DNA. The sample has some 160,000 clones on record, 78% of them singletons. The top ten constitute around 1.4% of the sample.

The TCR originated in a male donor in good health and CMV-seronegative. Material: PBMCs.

This receptor has the CDR3 CASRYQGASYEQYF. The nucleotide sequence is TGTGCCAGCAGGTACCAGGGGGCCTCCTACGAGCAGTACTTC. Here the chain combines TRBV2 and TRBJ2-5, and 8 bases in between align with TRBD1. The DNA end favors TRBJ2-7, so the J call may be wrong. CDR1 and CDR2, per the germline V gene, are SNHLY and FYNNEI. There are 14 amino acids in the CDR3, from cysteine to phenylalanine inclusive. The CDR3 DNA has 42 bases and is translated from base 1.